Listed below are T cell receptor beta chains from one sample, sequenced in a study of beta chain features in type 1 diabetes. Sequencing used immunoSEQ multiplex PCR; TCRdb keeps in-frame clones, though not all of them. The data show some 160,000 clones, around 8.4% seen once. Input material: central memory CD4+ T cells from blood. These receptors came from a woman aged 18-29 years with type 1 diabetes. Each CDR3 is given with its conserved first and last residue. The D gene is left open where the match is weak. The size field is filled for only some rows; it gives once, few, many or a size class.

J | D | size | V | DNA | CDR3
TRBJ2-7 | NA | few | TRBV18 | TGTGCCAGCTCACCAGGGGCTCCCTACGAGCAGTACTTC | CASSPGAPYEQYF
TRBJ2-1 | TRBD2 | many | TRBV5-1 | TGCGCCAGCAGCAATCTAGCGGAATACAATGAGCAGTTCTTC | CASSNLAEYNEQFF
TRBJ2-1 | NA | few | TRBV7-2 | TGTGCCAGCAGCTTAGTCTTGGACAGTCTAGCCTACAATGAGCAGTTCTTC | CASSLVLDSLAYNEQFF
TRBJ1-5 | TRBD1 | NA | TRBV19 | TGTGCCAGTAGTATAGTTAGACAGGGGAATCAGCCCCAGCATTTT | CASSIVRQGNQPQHF
TRBJ2-1 | NA | NA | TRBV7-9 | TGTGCCAGCAGCTTTAGCCAGAACAATGAGCAGTTCTTC | CASSFSQNNEQFF
TRBJ2-3 | TRBD2 | few | TRBV5-1 | TGCGCCATCAATGGACTAGCGCAATCAGATACGCAGTATTTT | CAINGLAQSDTQYF
TRBJ2-1 | TRBD2 | NA | TRBV30 | TGTGCCTGGAGCGGACTAGCGCTCTACAATGAGCAGTTCTTC | CAWSGLALYNEQFF
TRBJ1-3 | TRBD1 | few | TRBV6-1 | TGTGCCAGCACCCGACGGGACAGTCCTGGAAACACCATATATTTT | CASTRRDSPGNTIYF
TRBJ2-7 | NA | few | TRBV10-3 | TGTGCCATCAGTGCGACGGAGAGGGAGCAGTACTTC | CAISATEREQYF
TRBJ2-5 | NA | NA | TRBV7-2 | TGTGCCAGCAGCTTATTTCCCCGGGGGATTGGGGAAGAGACCCAGTACTTC | CASSLFPRGIGEETQYF
TRBJ2-2 | NA | few | TRBV29-1 | TGCAGCGTTGCGGACACCGGGGAGCTGTTTTTT | CSVADTGELFF
TRBJ2-6 | TRBD1 | NA | TRBV5-1 | TGCGCCAGCAGCGGAACGACAGGGGGCTCTGGGGCCAACGTCCTGACTTTC | CASSGTTGGSGANVLTF
TRBJ1-5 | NA | NA | TRBV30 | TGTGCCTGGGCAAGGGGGGAGGGCCATCAGCCCCAGCATTTT | CAWARGEGHQPQHF
TRBJ2-1 | TRBD2 | few | TRBV28 | TGTGCCAGCAGTTTAAAGACAGGCGGGAGGAGAAATGAGCAGTTCTTC | CASSLKTGGRRNEQFF
TRBJ2-2 | TRBD2 | few | TRBV2 | TGTGCCAGCATAGCTAGCGGGAGGTCTAACACCGGGGAGCTGTTTTTT | CASIASGRSNTGELFF
TRBJ2-5 | TRBD2 | few | TRBV7-3 | TGTGCCAGCAGCGCGAGCGGGAGCGGAGAGACCCAGTACTTC | CASSASGSGETQYF
TRBJ2-7 | TRBD1 | few | TRBV10-3 | TGTGCCATCACTAAGGGACAGGGCCCGGGCGAGCAGTACTTC | CAITKGQGPGEQYF
TRBJ2-7 | NA | NA | TRBV13 | TGTGCCAGCAGCTTAGCCGCCGGGGTGGGCGAGCAGTACTTC | CASSLAAGVGEQYF
TRBJ1-1 | NA | few | TRBV7-2 | TGTGCCAGCAGCTTAGCCCGGTTGAACACTGAAGCTTTCTTT | CASSLARLNTEAFF
TRBJ1-6 | NA | few | TRBV27 | TGTGCCAGCAACGTACAGGGCCCAAATTCACCCCTCCACTTT | CASNVQGPNSPLHF
TRBJ2-5 | TRBD1 | NA | TRBV9 | TGTGCCAGCAGCTTACAGGGGGGTAGTAAGGAGACCCAGTACTTC | CASSLQGGSKETQYF
TRBJ2-4 | TRBD2 | NA | TRBV2 | TGTGCCAGCACAACCGGGACTAGCGGAAACATTCAGTACTTC | CASTTGTSGNIQYF
TRBJ2-1 | TRBD2 | NA | TRBV7-3 | TGTGCCAGCAGCCCCGGGACTAGCGTTGTTGCTGAGCAGTTCTTC | CASSPGTSVVAEQFF
TRBJ2-1 | TRBD2 | few | TRBV9 | TGTGCCAGCAGCGGACTAGCGGGGGTCCACAATGAGCAGTTCTTC | CASSGLAGVHNEQFF
TRBJ2-7 | TRBD1 | NA | TRBV29-1 | TGCAGCGTTAAGGGACAGGCCGCCTACGAGCAGTACTTC | CSVKGQAAYEQYF
TRBJ2-1 | NA | NA | TRBV7-2 | TGTGCCAGCAGCATCAGGGTAGGTGAGCAGTTCTTC | CASSIRVGEQFF
TRBJ2-2 | TRBD2 | few | TRBV5-6 | TGTGCCAGCAGCTTGGAATCTAGCGGACTCACCGGGGAGCTGTTTTTT | CASSLESSGLTGELFF
TRBJ2-7 | TRBD1 | few | TRBV5-1 | TGCGCCAGCAATAAGGGACAGGGCACCCACGAGCAGTACTTC | CASNKGQGTHEQYF
TRBJ1-1 | NA | NA | TRBV28 | TGTGCCAGCAGTTGGTCCGGAGCCACTGAAGCTTTCTTT | CASSWSGATEAFF
TRBJ1-4 | NA | NA | TRBV30 | TGTGCCTGGATCCCCACCGGGAGGGGGTTTGAAAAACTGTTTTTT | CAWIPTGRGFEKLFF
TRBJ2-1 | TRBD1 | NA | TRBV7-9 | TGTGCCAGCCAAGGGGGCAGAGCCTACAATGAGCAGTTCTTC | CASQGGRAYNEQFF
TRBJ2-1 | TRBD2 | few | TRBV9 | TGTGCCAGCATGGCTAGCGGTCCTAGGTTCTTC | CASMASGPRFF
TRBJ2-6 | NA | few | TRBV7-2 | TGTGCCAGCAGCTTAAACAGCCCATCTGGGGCCAACGTCCTGACTTTC | CASSLNSPSGANVLTF
TRBJ2-5 | NA | NA | TRBV20-1 | TGCAGTGCTCTTGAGGGGACCCAGTACTTC | CSALEGTQYF
TRBJ2-7 | TRBD2 | few | TRBV4-2 | TGTGCCAGCAGCCAAGCCCCGGGACTAGCGGTCTACGAGCAGTACTTC | CASSQAPGLAVYEQYF
TRBJ2-7 | TRBD2 | NA | TRBV25-1 | TGTGCCAGCAGACCTAGCGGGAGGGCTTACGAGCAGTACTTC | CASRPSGRAYEQYF
TRBJ1-2 | NA | NA | TRBV11-3 | TGTGCCAGCAGCCCAGGGCGGGGGCGTCACGGGGGCTACACCTTC | CASSPGRGRHGGYTF
TRBJ2-3 | NA | few | TRBV18 | TGTGCCAGCTTCCGGGACTCCGGCACAGATACGCAGTATTTT | CASFRDSGTDTQYF
TRBJ2-5 | TRBD1 | few | TRBV5-4 | TGTGCCAGCAGCTCAACAGGGGGCGGGGAGACCCAGTACTTC | CASSSTGGGETQYF
TRBJ2-5 | NA | NA | TRBV25-1 | TGTGCCAGCAGTGAGTCACAGGGTCGGGGGACCCAGTACTTC | CASSESQGRGTQYF
TRBJ2-5 | NA | NA | TRBV7-7 | TGTGCTAGCAGCCCGATGGGGGGTGAGACCCAGTACTTC | CASSPMGGETQYF
TRBJ2-7 | TRBD1 | NA | TRBV4-1 | TGCGCCAGCAGCCAACCGGACAGGGCGAACTACGAGCAGTACTTC | CASSQPDRANYEQYF
TRBJ2-1 | NA | NA | TRBV2 | TGTGCCAGCCGGGGAGGGGGCTCCTACAATGAGCAGTTCTTC | CASRGGGSYNEQFF
TRBJ2-7 | NA | NA | TRBV14 | TGTGCCAGCAGCCACTTTGGTAGCACCGCCTCCTACGAGCAGTACTTC | CASSHFGSTASYEQYF
TRBJ1-1 | TRBD1 | few | TRBV5-1 | TGCGCCAGCAGCCCGACAGGGAGAAACACTGAAGCTTTCTTT | CASSPTGRNTEAFF
TRBJ2-1 | NA | NA | TRBV12-5 | TGTGCTAGTGGTCCCCGCCTCTCCGGCAATGAGCAGTTCTTC | CASGPRLSGNEQFF
TRBJ1-3 | TRBD1 | few | TRBV29-1 | TGCAGCGCACGACAGGGTTCAGCCGCCTCCAACACCATATATTTT | CSARQGSAASNTIYF
TRBJ2-1 | NA | few | TRBV11-2 | TGTGCCAGCAGCCCCTTGGGGGCGGGAGATGATGAGCAGTTCTTC | CASSPLGAGDDEQFF
TRBJ2-3 | TRBD1 | NA | TRBV30 | TGTGCCTTCGGGACAGCTAGCACAGATACGCAGTATTTT | CAFGTASTDTQYF
TRBJ2-5 | NA | NA | TRBV6-6 | TGTGCCATCCGGGAGACCCAGTACTTC | CAIRETQYF
TRBJ1-5 | NA | few | TRBV19 | TGTGCCAGTAGTATAGGTCAACAGGTTCGAAAGCCCCAGCATTTT | CASSIGQQVRKPQHF
TRBJ1-4 | NA | few | TRBV25-1 | TGTGCCAGCAGTGCCGGGGTCTTTGACGAAAAACTGTTTTTT | CASSAGVFDEKLFF
TRBJ1-2 | NA | few | TRBV28 | TGTGCCAGCAGTGGCGGGACGGGCTATGGCTACACCTTC | CASSGGTGYGYTF
TRBJ2-7 | TRBD1 | NA | TRBV28 | TGTGCCAGCAAGACGACAGGGCTCGTCGGGCAGTACTTC | CASKTTGLVGQYF
TRBJ2-5 | NA | few | TRBV12-5 | TGTGCTAGTGGCCGTCCGGGACAAGAGACCCAGTACTTC | CASGRPGQETQYF
TRBJ2-2 | NA | few | TRBV7-2 | TGTGCCAGCAGCTCGTCGTCTAGCACCGGGGAGCTGTTTTTT | CASSSSSSTGELFF
TRBJ1-1 | NA | NA | TRBV12-5 | TGTGCTAGTGGAGCAACAGTGAACACTGAAGCTTTCTTT | CASGATVNTEAFF